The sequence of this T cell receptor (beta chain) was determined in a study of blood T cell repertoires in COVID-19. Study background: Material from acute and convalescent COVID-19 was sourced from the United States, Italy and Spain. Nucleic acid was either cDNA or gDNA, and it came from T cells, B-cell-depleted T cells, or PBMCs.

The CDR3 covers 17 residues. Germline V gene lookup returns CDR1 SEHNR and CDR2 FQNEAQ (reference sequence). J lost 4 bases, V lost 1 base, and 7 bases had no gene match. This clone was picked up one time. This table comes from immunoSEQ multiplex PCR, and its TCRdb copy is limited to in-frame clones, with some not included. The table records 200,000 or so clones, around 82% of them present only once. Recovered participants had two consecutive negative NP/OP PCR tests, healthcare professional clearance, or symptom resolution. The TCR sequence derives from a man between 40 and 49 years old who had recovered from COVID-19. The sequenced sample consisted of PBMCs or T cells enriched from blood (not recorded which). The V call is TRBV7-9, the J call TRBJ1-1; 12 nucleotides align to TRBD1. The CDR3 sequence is CASSLGDRGPALTEAFF. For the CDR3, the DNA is TGTGCCAGCAGCTTAGGGGACAGGGGGCCTGCCCTCACTGAAGCTTTCTTT.